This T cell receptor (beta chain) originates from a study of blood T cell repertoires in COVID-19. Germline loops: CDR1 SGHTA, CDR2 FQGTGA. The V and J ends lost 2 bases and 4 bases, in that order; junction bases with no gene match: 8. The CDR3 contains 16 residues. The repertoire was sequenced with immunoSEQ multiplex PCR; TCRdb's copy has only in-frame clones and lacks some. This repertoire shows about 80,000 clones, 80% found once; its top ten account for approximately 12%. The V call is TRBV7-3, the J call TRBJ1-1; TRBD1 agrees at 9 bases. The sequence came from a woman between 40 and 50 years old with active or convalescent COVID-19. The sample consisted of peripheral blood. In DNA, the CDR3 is TGTGCCAGCAGCTTAGCCCCGACAGGGGGGAGCACTGAAGCTTTCTTT. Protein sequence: CASSLAPTGGSTEAFF.